The present T cell receptor (beta chain) was sequenced within a study of blood T cell repertoires in COVID-19. Study-level background: Samples came from the United States, Italy and Spain, spanning acute and convalescent COVID-19. The analysed material was cDNA or gDNA that came from T cells, B-cell-depleted T cells, or PBMCs.

In the original processing: Cell counts per sample came from amplifying reference gene primers. Only in-frame clones appear in the TCRdb table, and some are missing; sequencing was by immunoSEQ multiplex PCR. Clone size and V and J calls were adopted from that table, with D and trimming inferred from the DNA. Here the sample spans 400,000 to 500,000 clones, 80% to 90% being singletons. This clone was picked up a small number of times. CDR1 and CDR2 (germline): ENHRY, SYGVKD. V lost 9 bases and J lost 7; bases outside the gene matches: 11. The CDR3 consists of 13 residues. This clonotype originated in a woman aged 25 to 45 with active or convalescent COVID-19. This rearrangement joins TRBV10-3 to TRBJ1-2; 7 bases match TRBD1. The sample was peripheral blood. This CDR3 is CAIYSDRDGGYTF. In nucleotides, the CDR3 is TGTGCCATTTACTCAGACAGGGACGGTGGCTACACCTTC.